This TCR beta chain was sequenced in a study of blood T cell repertoires in COVID-19. In Seattle, patients joined the study during active infection and were tracked longitudinally. Germline CDR1 is SNHLY and CDR2 is FYNNEI. The CDR3 is 11 amino acids. Trimming took 6 bases from V and 6 from J, leaving 6 bases between them. Authors' processing steps: How many nucleated cells were present was estimated from reference gene primer amplification. The assay was immunoSEQ multiplex PCR, and TCRdb's table has in-frame clones only and misses some. The V and J calls and the clone size are those of that table, but D and trimming were determined from the DNA. The sample carries 200,000 to 250,000 clones, 75% to 85% recorded once.

The chain employs TRBV2 and TRBJ2-1; unclear D gene. Sequences were obtained from peripheral blood. The receptor was isolated from a woman under 40 with COVID-19, enrolled during active disease. CDR3 nucleotide sequence: TGTGCCAGCAGGGCGGCCAATGAGCAGTTCTTC. Amino acids: CASRAANEQFF.